A selection of T cell receptor beta chains follows, all from one sample in a study of long-term antiretroviral therapy in people with HIV. The assay was immunoSEQ multiplex PCR, and TCRdb's table has in-frame clones only and misses some. The data contain 20,000 to 25,000 clones, 70% to 90% of them singletons. The material was unsorted PBMCs, obtained 2.6 years after starting antiretroviral therapy. These receptors originate from a woman aged 45-65 years with HIV. Each CDR3 is given with its conserved first and last residue. The D gene is left open where the match is weak. For some rows the clone size is stated as once, few or many, or as a class when expanded; others skip it.

>TRBJ2-1|NA|TRBV6-5|NA
CASSREQGSYNEQFF
TGTGCCAGCAGCCGGGAGCAGGGATCCTACAATGAGCAGTTCTTC
>TRBJ2-3|NA|TRBV29-1|NA
CSEGADTQYF
TGCAGCGAGGGAGCAGATACGCAGTATTTT
>TRBJ2-1|TRBD2|TRBV2|NA
CARKRESYNEQFF
TGTGCCAGGAAGCGGGAGTCCTACAATGAGCAGTTCTTC
>TRBJ1-5|NA|TRBV7-9|NA
CASSSQGYGQPQHF
TGTGCCAGCAGCTCCCAGGGGTATGGTCAGCCCCAGCATTTT
>TRBJ1-2|NA|TRBV27|few
CASSSVGNGYTF
TGTGCCAGCAGTTCGGTCGGGAATGGCTACACCTTC
>TRBJ2-5|TRBD1|TRBV7-9|NA
CASSLSTGEETQYF
TGTGCCAGCAGCTTATCCACAGGGGAGGAGACCCAGTACTTC
>TRBJ2-2|TRBD2|TRBV29-1|NA
CSVEGLAGVTGELFF
TGCAGCGTTGAAGGACTAGCGGGAGTCACCGGGGAGCTGTTTTTT
>TRBJ2-3|NA|TRBV15|NA
CATSTGTDTQYF
TGTGCCACCAGCACTGGGACAGATACGCAGTATTTT
>TRBJ1-5|TRBD1|TRBV19|NA
CASSHRGLGSNQPQHF
TGTGCCAGTAGTCACAGGGGGCTAGGGAGCAATCAGCCCCAGCATTTT
>TRBJ2-7|NA|TRBV6-6|NA
CASSTGTISYEQYF
TGTGCCAGCAGCACCGGGACCATCTCCTACGAGCAGTACTTC
>TRBJ2-7|TRBD2|TRBV7-2|NA
CASSLAGGFAEQYF
TGTGCCAGCAGCCTAGCGGGAGGGTTCGCCGAGCAGTACTTC
>TRBJ2-7|TRBD2|TRBV7-2|NA
CASSLNGIAGGPAYEQYF
TGTGCCAGCAGCTTAAATGGTATAGCGGGAGGACCAGCCTACGAGCAGTACTTC
>TRBJ2-1|TRBD1|TRBV5-5|NA
CASSSGTDYNEQFF
TGTGCCAGCAGCTCCGGGACAGATTACAATGAGCAGTTCTTC
>TRBJ2-7|NA|TRBV9|NA
CASSVAAGHEQYF
TGTGCCAGCAGCGTAGCGGCTGGGCACGAGCAGTACTTC
>TRBJ2-5|TRBD2|TRBV10-3|NA
CASRADGNWGGTQYF
TGTGCCTCTCGGGCGGATGGCAATTGGGGGGGGACCCAGTACTTC
>TRBJ2-7|TRBD1|TRBV29-1|few
CSAISTGRLVYEQYF
TGCAGCGCAATTTCGACAGGGCGGTTGGTCTACGAGCAGTACTTC
>TRBJ2-3|TRBD2|TRBV11-1|NA
CASSILAGFSDTQYF
TGTGCCAGCAGCATTCTAGCGGGATTTTCAGATACGCAGTATTTT
>TRBJ2-7|NA|TRBV5-6|NA
CASSPVMGTYEQYF
TGTGCCAGCAGCCCTGTAATGGGAACCTACGAGCAGTACTTC
>TRBJ2-1|NA|TRBV6-1|NA
CASSERPTGEQFF
TGTGCCAGCAGTGAACGGCCGACCGGTGAGCAGTTCTTC
>TRBJ2-3|NA|TRBV5-1|NA
CASSLAGTDTQYF
TGCGCCAGCAGCCTTGCGGGCACAGATACGCAGTATTTT
>TRBJ2-1|NA|TRBV4-2|once
CASSQATGMTYNEQFF
TGTGCCAGCAGCCAAGCGACCGGGATGACCTACAATGAGCAGTTCTTC
>TRBJ1-1|NA|TRBV18|NA
CASSQGLTTEAFF
TGTGCCAGCTCACAGGGGCTCACGACTGAAGCTTTCTTT